This T cell receptor beta chain was found in a study of blood T cell repertoires in COVID-19. Background on the study: Acute-phase and convalescent COVID-19 samples originated in the United States, Italy and Spain. From T cells, B-cell-depleted T cells, or PBMCs came the material, which was cDNA or gDNA.

This CDR3 contains 16 residues. V was cut by 5 bases and J by 5 bases, with 22 bases left in between. Looked up from germline, CDR1 is SGHNT and CDR2 is YYREEE (reference sequence). A single count supports this clone. Methods used by the authors: Reference gene primer amplification gave estimated nucleated cell counts. Data came from immunoSEQ multiplex PCR; TCRdb stores just in-frame clones and leaves some out. V and J calls and clone size are as listed in that table; D and trimming were resolved from the DNA. Of over 300,000 clones in the sample, more than 70% were seen once. The chain employs TRBV5-4 and TRBJ2-5; possible D gene TRBD1, 7 bases. The sequencing sample was made of peripheral blood. The sequence derives from a woman aged 45-59 years with acute or convalescent COVID-19. The CDR3 loop reads CASSSGGSGVRETQYF. CDR3 DNA: TGTGCCAGCAGTTCAGGGGGGTCAGGGGTCAGGGAGACCCAGTACTTC.